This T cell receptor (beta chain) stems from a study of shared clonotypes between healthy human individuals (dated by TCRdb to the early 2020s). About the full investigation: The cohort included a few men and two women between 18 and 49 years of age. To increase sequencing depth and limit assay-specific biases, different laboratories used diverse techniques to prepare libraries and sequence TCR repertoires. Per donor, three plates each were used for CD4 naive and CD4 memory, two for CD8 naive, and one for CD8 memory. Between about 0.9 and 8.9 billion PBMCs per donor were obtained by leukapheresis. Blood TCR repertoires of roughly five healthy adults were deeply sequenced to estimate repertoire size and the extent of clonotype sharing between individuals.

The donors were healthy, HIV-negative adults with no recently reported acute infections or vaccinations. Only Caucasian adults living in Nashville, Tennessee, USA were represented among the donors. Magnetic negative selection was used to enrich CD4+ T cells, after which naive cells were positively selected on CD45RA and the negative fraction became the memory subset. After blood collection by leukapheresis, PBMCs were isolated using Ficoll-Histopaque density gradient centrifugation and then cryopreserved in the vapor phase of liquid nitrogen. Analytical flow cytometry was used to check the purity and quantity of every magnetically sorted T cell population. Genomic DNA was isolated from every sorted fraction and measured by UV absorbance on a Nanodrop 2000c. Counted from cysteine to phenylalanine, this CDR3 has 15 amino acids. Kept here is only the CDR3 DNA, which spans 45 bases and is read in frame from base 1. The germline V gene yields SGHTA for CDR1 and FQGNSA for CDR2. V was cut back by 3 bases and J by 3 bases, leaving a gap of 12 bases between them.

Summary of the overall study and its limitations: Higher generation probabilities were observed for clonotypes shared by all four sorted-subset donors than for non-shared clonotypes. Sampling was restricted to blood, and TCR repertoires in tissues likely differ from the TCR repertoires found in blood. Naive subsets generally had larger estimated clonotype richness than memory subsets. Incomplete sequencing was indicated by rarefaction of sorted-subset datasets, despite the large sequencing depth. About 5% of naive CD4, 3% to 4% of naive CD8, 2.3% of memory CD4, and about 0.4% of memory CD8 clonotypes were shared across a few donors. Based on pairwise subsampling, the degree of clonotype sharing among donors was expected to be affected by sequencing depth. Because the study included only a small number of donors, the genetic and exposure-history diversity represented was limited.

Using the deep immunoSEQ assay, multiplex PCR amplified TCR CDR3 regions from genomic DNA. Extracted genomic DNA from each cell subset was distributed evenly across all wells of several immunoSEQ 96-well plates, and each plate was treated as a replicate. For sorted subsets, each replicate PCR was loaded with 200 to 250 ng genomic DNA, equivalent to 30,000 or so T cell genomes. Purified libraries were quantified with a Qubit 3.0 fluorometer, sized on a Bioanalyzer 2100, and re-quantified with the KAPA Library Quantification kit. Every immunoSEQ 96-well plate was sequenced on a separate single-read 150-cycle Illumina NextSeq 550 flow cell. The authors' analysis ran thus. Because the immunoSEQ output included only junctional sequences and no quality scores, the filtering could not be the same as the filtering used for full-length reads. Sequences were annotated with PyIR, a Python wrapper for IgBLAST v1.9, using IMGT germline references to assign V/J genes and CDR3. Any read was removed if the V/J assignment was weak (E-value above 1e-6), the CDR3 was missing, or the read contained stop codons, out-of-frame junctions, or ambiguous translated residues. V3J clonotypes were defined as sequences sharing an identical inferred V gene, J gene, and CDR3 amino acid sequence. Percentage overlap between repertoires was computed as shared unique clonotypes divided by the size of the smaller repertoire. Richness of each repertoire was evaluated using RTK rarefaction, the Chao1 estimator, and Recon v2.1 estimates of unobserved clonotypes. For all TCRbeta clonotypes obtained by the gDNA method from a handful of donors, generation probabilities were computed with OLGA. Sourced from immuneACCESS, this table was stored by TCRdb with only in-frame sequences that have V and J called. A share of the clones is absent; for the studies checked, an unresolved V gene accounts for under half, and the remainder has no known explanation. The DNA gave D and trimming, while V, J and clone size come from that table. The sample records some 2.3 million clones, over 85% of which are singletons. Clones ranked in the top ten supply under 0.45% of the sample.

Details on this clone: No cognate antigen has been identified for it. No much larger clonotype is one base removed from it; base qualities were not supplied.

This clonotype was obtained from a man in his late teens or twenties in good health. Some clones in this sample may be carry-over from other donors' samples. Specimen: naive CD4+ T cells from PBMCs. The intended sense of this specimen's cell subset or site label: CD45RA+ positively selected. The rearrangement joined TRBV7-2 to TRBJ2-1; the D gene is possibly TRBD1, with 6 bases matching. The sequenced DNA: TGTGCCAGCAGCTTGACCTACAGGGACTACAATGAGCAGTTCTTC. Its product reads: CASSLTYRDYNEQFF.